The 4 T cell receptor beta chains in this list originate from one sample, sequenced in a study of cytotoxic CD8 clonotypes in ibrutinib-treated CLL. Clones were read by immunoSEQ multiplex PCR, and TCRdb kept only the in-frame ones, dropping some. The table includes some 130,000 clones, roughly 88% detected once. The specimen was PBMCs, collected after 24 months of ibrutinib treatment. These receptors were taken from a human donor with chronic lymphocytic leukemia.

This sequence joins TRBV5-3 and TRBJ1-1; D ambiguous. TRBV5-3 is an open reading frame whose function is uncertain. Trimming pared 4 bases from V and 0 bases from J, leaving 7 bases between. The CDR3 covers 13 residues. The CDR3 here is CARSGIMNTEAFF. CDR3 in DNA: TGTGCCAGAAGCGGAATTATGAACACTGAAGCTTTCTTT.

The chain carries TRBV15 and TRBJ1-3; D is unclear. The CDR3 is 16 amino acids. Trimming shortened V by 0 bases and J by 2 bases, and 11 bases separated the two germline ends. Germline V gene data show CDR1 as LNHNV and CDR2 as YYDKDF (reference sequence). The CDR3 DNA is TGTGCCACCAGCAGAGATGAGTGGAATCCTGGAAACACCATATATTTT. This codes for CATSRDEWNPGNTIYF.

The chain recombines TRBV28 with TRBJ1-2; maybe TRBD1 (5 bases). CDR1 is MDHEN, CDR2 SYDVKM, per germline. V was cut by 4 bases and J by 2 bases, with 11 bases left in between. The CDR3 extends over 14 amino acids. Here the CDR3 DNA reads TGTGCCAGCAGTTCTCAGGGTATCAACTATGGCTACACCTTC. This encodes CASSSQGINYGYTF.

The chain has TRBV28 and TRBJ2-1, with 12 nucleotides matching TRBD2. This CDR3 is built from 15 residues. Germline V gives CDR1 MDHEN, CDR2 SYDVKM. Trimming took 7 bases from V and 7 from J; bases not matched to a gene: 8. CDR3 in amino acids: CASNTRTSGTNEQFF. CDR3 DNA sequence: TGTGCCAGCAATACACGGACTAGCGGGACTAATGAGCAGTTCTTC.